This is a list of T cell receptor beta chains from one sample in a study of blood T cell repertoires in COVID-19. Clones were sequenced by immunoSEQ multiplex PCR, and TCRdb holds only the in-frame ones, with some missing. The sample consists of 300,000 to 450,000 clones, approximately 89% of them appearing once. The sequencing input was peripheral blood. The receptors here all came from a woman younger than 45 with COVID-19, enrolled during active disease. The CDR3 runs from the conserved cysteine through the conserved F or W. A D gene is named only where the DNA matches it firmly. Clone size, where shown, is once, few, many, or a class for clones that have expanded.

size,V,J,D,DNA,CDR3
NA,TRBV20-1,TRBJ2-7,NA,TGCAGTGCTAGTGTGCAGGGTGGGTCCTACGAGCAGTACTTC,CSASVQGGSYEQYF
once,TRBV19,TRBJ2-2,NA,TGTGCCAGTAGGGGCGTCTCCGGGGAGCTGTTTTTT,CASRGVSGELFF
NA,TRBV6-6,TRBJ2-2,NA,TGTGCCAGCAGTTTTCAGGGGACCGGGGAGCTGTTTTTT,CASSFQGTGELFF
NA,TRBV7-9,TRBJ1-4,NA,TGTGCCAGCAGCTTAGCCGGGGCCCGGGGGGAAAAACTGTTTTTT,CASSLAGARGEKLFF
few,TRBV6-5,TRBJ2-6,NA,TGTGCCAGCTCAAATCGGGGAGCTGGGGCCAACGTCCTGACTTTC,CASSNRGAGANVLTF
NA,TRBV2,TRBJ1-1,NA,TGTGCCAGCAGTGCATACTGGGCCGAGACTGAAGCTTTCTTT,CASSAYWAETEAFF
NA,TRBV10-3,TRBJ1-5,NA,TGTGCCATCAGTGATCGCCAGGATAATCAGCCCCAGCATTTT,CAISDRQDNQPQHF
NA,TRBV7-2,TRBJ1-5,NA,TGTGCCAGCAGCACCCGGACAGTAGGGGGGGGAAATCAGCCCCAGCATTTT,CASSTRTVGGGNQPQHF
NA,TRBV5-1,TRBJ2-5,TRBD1,TGCGCCAGCAGCTCGACTCCATGGACAGGCGTGGAGACCCAGTACTTC,CASSSTPWTGVETQYF
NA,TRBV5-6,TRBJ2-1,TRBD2,TGTGCCAGCAGCTTCCCTAGCGGGAGTATGAATGAGCAGTTCTTC,CASSFPSGSMNEQFF
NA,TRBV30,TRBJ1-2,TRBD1,TGTGCCTGGAGACTCCCGGGACAGGGGGCCTCTGGCTACACCTTC,CAWRLPGQGASGYTF
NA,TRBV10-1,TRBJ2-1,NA,TGCGCCAGCAGTGCCGGGGGTTTGGGTTATGAGCAGTTCTTC,CASSAGGLGYEQFF
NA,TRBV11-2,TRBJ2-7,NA,TGTGCCAGCAGCTTAGATATAGAATACGAGCAGTACTTC,CASSLDIEYEQYF
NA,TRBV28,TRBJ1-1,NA,TGTGCCAGCATAGCGAGAACTGAAGCTTTCTTT,CASIARTEAFF
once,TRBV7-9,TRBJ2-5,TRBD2,TGTGCCAGCAGCACCCTACTAGCGGGAGAAGAGACCCAGTACTTC,CASSTLLAGEETQYF
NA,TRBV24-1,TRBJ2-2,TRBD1,TGTGCCACCAGTGACCCCGGACAGGGGGCTAGCGGGGAGCTGTTTTTT,CATSDPGQGASGELFF
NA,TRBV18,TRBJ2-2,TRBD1,TGTGCCAGCTCTCGGACAGGAGGATTTCGTGCGAACACCGGGGAGCTGTTTTTT,CASSRTGGFRANTGELFF
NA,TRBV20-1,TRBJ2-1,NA,TGCAGTGCTAGTGGCGGGGTCAATGAGCAGTTCTTC,CSASGGVNEQFF
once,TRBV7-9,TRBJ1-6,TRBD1,TGTGCCAGCAGGGGACCAGGGGGGTCGGATTCACCCCTCCACTTT,CASRGPGGSDSPLHF
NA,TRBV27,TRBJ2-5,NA,TGTGCCAGCAGTTTAGGGCAGGGTATGGGGGAGACCCAGTACTTC,CASSLGQGMGETQYF
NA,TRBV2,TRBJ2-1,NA,TGTGCCAGCAGTGAAAGGGGGGGTAGGCAGTTCTTC,CASSERGGRQFF
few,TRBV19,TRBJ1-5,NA,TGTGCCAGTAACCAGGGGAGCAATCAGCCCCAGCATTTT,CASNQGSNQPQHF
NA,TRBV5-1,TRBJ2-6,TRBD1,TGCGCCAGCAGTCCGGTACAGGGGGTCCTCTCTGGGGCCAACGTCCTGACTTTC,CASSPVQGVLSGANVLTF
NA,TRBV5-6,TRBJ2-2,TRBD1,TGTGCCAGCAGCTTGTACGGGACAGGGGACACCGGGGAGCTGTTTTTT,CASSLYGTGDTGELFF
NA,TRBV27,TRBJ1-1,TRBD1,TGTGCCAGCAGACAACAGGGGGCGTGGACTGAAGCTTTCTTT,CASRQQGAWTEAFF
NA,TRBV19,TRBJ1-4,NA,TGTGCCACCACAGGGCTTAATGAAAAACTGTTTTTT,CATTGLNEKLFF
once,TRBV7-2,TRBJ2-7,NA,TGTGCCAGCAGCTTAGTCGCAGGCTACGAGCAGTACTTC,CASSLVAGYEQYF
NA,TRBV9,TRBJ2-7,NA,TGTGCCAGCAGCGTAGGTGTCAGGGGTCACGAGCAGTACTTC,CASSVGVRGHEQYF
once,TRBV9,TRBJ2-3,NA,TGTGCCAGCAGCCCATGGGCGGGCGTAGATACGCAGTATTTT,CASSPWAGVDTQYF
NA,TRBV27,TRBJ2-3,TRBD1,TGTGCCAGCAGTCGAACGACAGGGCCCACAGATACGCAGTATTTT,CASSRTTGPTDTQYF
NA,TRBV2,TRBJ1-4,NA,TGTGCCAGCAGTGTTCGGGGGTTTCATGAAAAACTGTTTTTT,CASSVRGFHEKLFF
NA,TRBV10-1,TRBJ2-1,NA,TGCGCCAGCAGTGAGTATCGTAGACGGGACAATGAGCAGTTCTTC,CASSEYRRRDNEQFF
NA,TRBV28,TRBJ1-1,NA,TGTGCCAGCAGGAGTAAATGGAACACTGAAGCTTTCTTT,CASRSKWNTEAFF
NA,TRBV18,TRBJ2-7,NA,TGTGCCAGCTCACCGGGGGTAGCGGTTACCTACGAGCAGTACTTC,CASSPGVAVTYEQYF
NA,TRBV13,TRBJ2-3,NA,TGTGCCAGCAGCCCCTTCTCTAAGCGGGCCATGATCGGAGATACGCAGTATTTT,CASSPFSKRAMIGDTQYF
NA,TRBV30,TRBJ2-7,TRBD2,TGTGCCTGGAAGGCGGGACTAGCGGGAGGGTACGAGCAGTACTTC,CAWKAGLAGGYEQYF
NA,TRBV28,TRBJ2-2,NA,TGTGCCAGCACCGTCGGGAACACCGGGGAGCTGTTTTTT,CASTVGNTGELFF
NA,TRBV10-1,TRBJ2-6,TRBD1,TGCGCCAGCAGTGTGTCCGGACAGGGCCATGGCTCTGGGGCCAACGTCCTGACTTTC,CASSVSGQGHGSGANVLTF
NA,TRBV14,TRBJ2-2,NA,TGTGCCAGCAGCCTAAGAGCCACCGGGGAGCTGTTTTTT,CASSLRATGELFF
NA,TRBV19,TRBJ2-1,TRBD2,TGTGCCAGTAGTCGACTAGCGGGGTACAATGAGCAGTTCTTC,CASSRLAGYNEQFF
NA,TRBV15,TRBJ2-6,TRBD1,TGTGCCACCAGCAGAGGTCAGGGGGCGATGTCCGGGGCCAACGTCCTGACTTTC,CATSRGQGAMSGANVLTF